Shown below are 17 T cell receptor beta chains from a single sample sequenced in a study of shared clonotypes between healthy human individuals. CD45RO negativity and positive selection for CCR7 defined naive CD8 cells, a population that excluded terminally differentiated effector memory CD45RA+ cells. TCRdb keeps only in-frame clones here, not all; method: immunoSEQ multiplex PCR. The sample has about 2.1 million clones; approximately 92% are singletons. Specimen: naive CD8+ T cells from PBMCs. Receptor source: a young man in good health. Some clones in this sample may be carry-over from other donors' samples.

This clone was counted only a few times. The chain uses TRBV25-1 and TRBJ1-2, with a tentative D call TRBD1 (5 bases). Germline V gene data show CDR1 as MGHDK and CDR2 as SYGVNS. The V and J ends lost 10 bases and 8 bases respectively, with 17 bases between them. The CDR3 is 12 amino acids. The CDR3 loop reads CATTQGGTGYTF. CDR3 nucleotide sequence: TGTGCCACTACCCAGGGAGGTACGGGCTACACCTTC.

This clone was detected once. The chain recombines TRBV4-1 with TRBJ1-1; no definite D call. This CDR3 comprises 13 residues. CDR1 is MGHRA, CDR2 YSYEKL, per germline. V lost 2 bases, J lost 0 bases, and 4 bases lay in between. CDR3: CASSQNLNTEAFF. The CDR3 DNA is TGCGCCAGCAGCCAAAACTTGAACACTGAAGCTTTCTTT.

In DNA form, the CDR3 reads TGTGCCAGCAGCCCTGGACAGACTAGCACAGATACGCAGTATTTT. Encoded protein: CASSPGQTSTDTQYF. The rearrangement joins TRBV11-2 to TRBJ2-3; a possible D gene is TRBD1 (6 bases). The CDR3 runs to 15 residues. V was clipped by 5 bases and J by 0 bases, with 12 bases between them. Germline CDR1 is SGHAT and CDR2 is FQNNGV.

The chain links TRBV5-1 to TRBJ2-1; the match to TRBD2 covers 7 bases. The J segment lost 8 bases and the V segment lost 5 bases, leaving 16 bases of the junction unmatched. The CDR3 is made up of 16 amino acids. CDR1 is SGHRS and CDR2 is YFSETQ in the germline V gene. The CDR3: CASSLDPGGSRDEQFF. The CDR3 DNA reads as TGCGCCAGCAGTCTAGACCCGGGAGGCTCGCGCGATGAGCAGTTCTTC.

A note on this clone: This specimen includes other DNA sequences encoding the same CDR3. V and J are TRBV9 and TRBJ1-2; D not certain. Trimming stripped 4 bases from V and 5 bases from J, with 9 bases between. The CDR3 contains 12 residues. CDR1 is SGDLS and CDR2 is YYNGEE in the germline V gene. In nucleotides, the CDR3 is TGTGCCAGCAGCCCTCCCTCGTATGGCTACACCTTC. Translating gives CASSPPSYGYTF.

The chain recombines TRBV28 with TRBJ1-1; D remains unclear. The V and J ends lost 1 base and 6 bases respectively, with 9 bases between them. Germline V CDR1 and CDR2: MDHEN, SYDVKM. The CDR3 totals 13 residues. The CDR3 nucleotides read TGTGCCAGCAGTTTATCGGGTAGCGCTGAAGCTTTCTTT. This translates into CASSLSGSAEAFF.

The chain has TRBV6-6 and TRBJ1-1, with D unclear. The CDR3 runs 15 residues. Germline V lookup: CDR1 MNHNY, CDR2 SVGAGI (reference sequence). Trimming stripped 2 bases from V and 0 bases from J, with 10 bases between. CDR3 amino acids: CASSYGIPVNTEAFF. In DNA, the CDR3 is TGTGCCAGCAGTTACGGAATTCCGGTGAACACTGAAGCTTTCTTT.

The chain has TRBV5-4 and TRBJ2-2; 7 bases line up with TRBD1. Per the germline V gene, CDR1 is SGHNT and CDR2 is YYREEE (reference sequence). The CDR3 totals 16 residues. V shed 3 bases and J 8 bases; nucleotides not matched to a gene: 13. CDR3 bases: TGTGCCAGCAGCTCGCCGGGACAGCCAGAAGTTGGGGAGCTGTTTTTT. Translating gives CASSSPGQPEVGELFF.

The chain has TRBV27 and TRBJ1-2; D not resolved. The CDR3 spans 14 residues. The germline gives CDR1 MNHEY, CDR2 SMNVEV (reference sequence). The V end lost 1 base, the J end lost 2 bases, and 8 bases lay between the germline ends. The DNA for the CDR3 is TGTGCCAGCAGTTTATACCCCGACAACTATGGCTACACCTTC. Residues: CASSLYPDNYGYTF.

This rearrangement joins TRBV11-2 to TRBJ1-2; D is ambiguous. This CDR3 contains 15 residues. The germline V and J ends were trimmed by 5 bases and 0 bases, with 13 bases remaining between them. The V gene's germline CDR1 is SGHAT and CDR2 FQNNGV. The DNA of the CDR3 is TGTGCCAGCAGCCCGGGAGGGAGCGCTAACTATGGCTACACCTTC. As protein: CASSPGGSANYGYTF.

V is TRBV28 and J is TRBJ2-7; D might be TRBD2 (6 bases). The germline V gene encodes CDR1 MDHEN and CDR2 SYDVKM. The CDR3 runs to 15 residues. V was trimmed by 7 bases and J by 3 bases, leaving 19 bases between them. The CDR3 reads CASTEGLHPIYEQYF. In DNA form, the CDR3 reads TGTGCCAGCACGGAGGGGCTACACCCTATCTACGAGCAGTACTTC.

In this sample, this clone turned up once. The rearrangement links TRBV7-9 to TRBJ1-3; 8 bases align to TRBD1. Germline loops: CDR1 SEHNR, CDR2 FQNEAQ (reference sequence). The V segment lost 5 bases and the J segment 2 bases; nucleotides outside the gene matches: 5. The CDR3 extends over 15 amino acids. The CDR3: CASSQDREPGNTIYF. CDR3 nucleotides: TGTGCCAGCAGCCAGGACAGGGAGCCTGGAAACACCATATATTTT. Complete variable domain (other parts from reference TRBV7-9 and TRBJ1-3): DTGVSQNPRHKITKRGQNVTFRCDPISEHNRLYWYRQTLGQGPEFLTYFQNEAQLEKSRLLSDRFSAERPKGSFSTLEIQRTEQGDSAMYLCASSQDREPGNTIYFGEGSWLTVV.

The V call is TRBV6-6, the J call TRBJ2-3; D is undetermined. This CDR3 region has 15 residues. Trimming cost V 0 bases and J 6 bases, with 13 bases left between them. Germline lookup yields CDR1 MNHNY and CDR2 SVGAGI (reference sequence). CDR3 amino acids: CASSYSTPISDTQYF. The CDR3 nucleotides read TGTGCCAGCAGTTACTCGACCCCTATTAGCGATACGCAGTATTTT.

In nucleotides, the CDR3 is TGTGCCAGTAGTATTTTGGGGACAGGGGACAATGAGCAGTTCTTC. This encodes CASSILGTGDNEQFF. This chain connects TRBV19 to TRBJ2-1; TRBD1 matches at 10 bases. Germline V gene lookup returns CDR1 LNHDA and CDR2 SQIVND (reference sequence). V lost 3 bases to trimming and J lost 5 bases; unmatched junction nucleotides: 4. The CDR3 sequence is 15 residues long.

The CDR3 DNA sequence: TGTGCCAGCAGCCCGGGACGGCACTATGGCTACACCTTC. Residues: CASSPGRHYGYTF. This chain uses TRBV28 with TRBJ1-2, with D possibly matching TRBD1 (5 bases). This CDR3 is 13 amino acids long. Trimming left V 6 bases short and J 3 bases short, with 11 bases between. The germline CDR1 and CDR2 sequences are MDHEN and SYDVKM.

The genes are TRBV7-6 and TRBJ2-1; 7 bases match TRBD2. Looked up from germline, CDR1 is SGHVS and CDR2 is FNYEAQ. The CDR3 loop spans 16 amino acids. J lost 3 bases, V lost 3 bases, and 8 bases had no gene match. The CDR3 loop is CASSFKLARGYNEQFF. The DNA for the CDR3 is TGTGCCAGCAGCTTTAAACTAGCGCGCGGCTACAATGAGCAGTTCTTC.

The CDR3 sequence: CASSLPHFEGIGNEQYF. DNA for the CDR3: TGTGCCAGCAGTTTACCTCACTTCGAAGGGATAGGGAACGAGCAGTACTTC. This chain uses TRBV28 with TRBJ2-7; D remains ambiguous. CDR3 length equals 17 residues. Germline V gene sequence: CDR1 MDHEN, CDR2 SYDVKM. V shed 2 bases and J shed 5 bases, with 22 bases lying between them.